These 20 T cell receptor beta chains were sequenced from one sample in a study of blood T cell repertoires in COVID-19 (dated by TCRdb to about 2020). The receptor library was made with the immunoSEQ multiplex PCR assay. What TCRdb holds here is the immuneACCESS table cut down to in-frame rearrangements. Part of the clones is not present; checked against another copy, under half of the missing clones reflect an unresolved V gene, and the others are unexplained. Recorded for this sample are 250,000 or so clones; 85% to 90% of them occurred a single time. Of the sample, around 2.3% falls within the top ten clones. Sample: peripheral blood. Receptors originate from an older woman with COVID-19, enrolled during active disease.

The V and J genes are TRBV9 and TRBJ2-7; D not certain. The germline V gene encodes CDR1 SGDLS and CDR2 YYNGEE. Trimming left V 1 base short and J 0 bases short, with 11 bases between. This CDR3 contains 15 residues. The CDR3 DNA sequence: TGTGCCAGCAGCGTATCCCAGCGAGGCTCCTACGAGCAGTACTTC. Protein product: CASSVSQRGSYEQYF.

This clone was detected once. The chain recombines TRBV5-5 with TRBJ1-5, with TRBD1 matching over 9 bases. From germline, CDR1 is SGHKS and CDR2 YYEKEE (reference sequence). Trimming at V came to 4 bases and at J to 4 bases, leaving 6 bases not matched to a gene. CDR3 length equals 15 residues. CDR3 region: CASSGPGQGNQPQHF. CDR3 bases: TGTGCCAGCAGCGGACCGGGACAGGGTAATCAGCCCCAGCATTTT.

The rearrangement links TRBV2 to TRBJ1-1; D is possibly TRBD1 (6 bases). The CDR3 runs 14 residues. V gave up 6 bases and J gave up 4 bases, with 15 bases separating them. Looked up from germline, CDR1 is SNHLY and CDR2 is FYNNEI. The CDR3 DNA reads TGTGCCAGCAGGGCAGGGGCAGTTGGCACTGAAGCTTTCTTT. Its translation is CASRAGAVGTEAFF.

The chain uses TRBV15 and TRBJ2-2; weak D call: TRBD1 (5 bases). The CDR3 runs to 14 residues. V was pared by 6 bases and J by 0 bases, with 8 bases between. The germline V gene has CDR1 LNHNV and CDR2 YYDKDF (reference sequence). CDR3 nucleotide sequence: TGTGCCACCAGGTGGGGCCCGAACACCGGGGAGCTGTTTTTT. Its translation is CATRWGPNTGELFF.

In this sample, this clone turned up once. This rearrangement joins TRBV10-3 to TRBJ2-4; possibly TRBD2 for D (7 bases). This CDR3 has 17 residues. V was pared by 10 bases and J by 0 bases, with 22 bases between. The germline V gene has CDR1 ENHRY and CDR2 SYGVKD. CDR3 nucleotides: TGTGCCACCGGGCGCGGCGGCGGGGGCCTAGCCAAAAACATTCAGTACTTC. It translates to CATGRGGGGLAKNIQYF.

The V gene is TRBV6-5, the J gene TRBJ2-1, with 9 bases lining up with TRBD1. Trimming at V came to 7 bases and at J to 8 bases, leaving 12 bases not matched to a gene. The CDR3 loop spans 15 amino acids. CDR1 MNHEY and CDR2 SVGAGI come from the germline V gene. DNA of the CDR3: TGTGCCAGCAACGCCAGGGACAGGGTAGCCTATGAGCAGTTCTTC. It is translated as CASNARDRVAYEQFF.

The rearrangement uses TRBV7-2 and TRBJ1-6; D remains ambiguous. From germline, CDR1 is SGHTA and CDR2 FQGNSA. The CDR3 spans 14 residues. Trimming left V 3 bases short and J 8 bases short, with 11 bases between. In DNA form, the CDR3 reads TGTGCCAGCAGCTTTACCGGGTTTGATTCACCCCTCCACTTT. It specifies CASSFTGFDSPLHF.

The J gene is TRBJ1-5, the V gene TRBV6-2 or TRBV6-3; D may be TRBD1 (5 bases). Trimming shortened V by 7 bases and J by 3 bases, and 13 bases separated the two germline ends. CDR1 and CDR2 (germline): MNHEY, SVGEGT. CDR3 length: 14 residues. In DNA form, the CDR3 reads TGTGCCAGCACCCCCTCAGGGTACAATCAGCCCCAGCATTTT. Translating gives CASTPSGYNQPQHF.

DNA for the CDR3: TGTGCCAGCAGTTACGGGGGGGGGCTTTATAATTCACCCCTCCACTTT. It is translated as CASSYGGGLYNSPLHF. J is TRBJ1-6 and V is TRBV6-2 or TRBV6-3, with TRBD1 as a possible D gene (6 bases). Germline V gene sequence: CDR1 MNHEY, CDR2 SVGEGT. There are 16 residues in the CDR3. Trimming took 2 bases from V and 4 from J, leaving 12 bases between them.

This chain connects TRBV4-2 to TRBJ1-5, with 9 bases identical to TRBD1. Trimming removed 1 base from V and 7 bases from J; junction bases left unmatched: 11. This CDR3 has 17 amino acids. Germline V gives CDR1 LGHNA, CDR2 YNFKEQ. CDR3 residues: CASSQGPGTGFWQPQHF. DNA for the CDR3: TGTGCCAGCAGCCAAGGACCCGGGACAGGGTTTTGGCAGCCCCAGCATTTT.

As for this clone: The same CDR3 also results from other DNA sequences found in this sample. The CDR3 reads CASSVGTGGYGYTF. The CDR3 DNA is TGTGCCAGCAGCGTAGGGACAGGGGGATATGGCTACACCTTC. The chain recombines TRBV9 with TRBJ1-2, with 10 positions matching TRBD1. J was trimmed by 5 bases and V by 0 bases; bases with no gene match: 1. The CDR3 loop spans 14 amino acids. The germline V gene has CDR1 SGDLS and CDR2 YYNGEE.

V gene TRBV7-9 combines with J gene TRBJ1-1; the match to TRBD1 covers 11 bases. CDR1 and CDR2 (germline): SEHNR, FQNEAQ (reference sequence). The CDR3 extends over 15 amino acids. The trim removed 5 bases at V and 6 bases at J, leaving 8 bases unmatched. This CDR3 reads CASSLSDRGQAEAFF. The CDR3 region has the DNA TGTGCCAGCAGCCTTTCGGACAGGGGGCAGGCTGAAGCTTTCTTT. The variable domain in full, with the rest retrieved from reference TRBV7-9 and TRBJ1-1, is DTGVSQNPRHKITKRGQNVTFRCDPISEHNRLYWYRQTLGQGPEFLTYFQNEAQLEKSRLLSDRFSAERPKGSFSTLEIQRTEQGDSAMYLCASSLSDRGQAEAFFGQGTRLTVV.

The chain carries TRBV4-3 and TRBJ2-2; tentatively, D is TRBD1 (5 bases). CDR3 length: 16 amino acids. Germline V gene sequence: CDR1 LGHNA, CDR2 YSLEER. V was pared by 4 bases and J by 3 bases, with 15 bases between. The CDR3 spells CASSPRQPPHTGELFF. The CDR3 nucleotides are TGCGCCAGCAGCCCCAGACAGCCGCCCCACACCGGGGAGCTGTTTTTT.

The chain's CDR3 is CAWSRTGANEKLFF. The DNA for the CDR3 is TGTGCCTGGAGCCGGACAGGGGCGAACGAAAAACTGTTTTTT. V and J are TRBV30 and TRBJ1-4; 9 bases line up with TRBD1. J lost 8 bases, V lost 3 bases, and 7 bases had no gene match. The CDR3 runs to 14 residues. Germline lookup yields CDR1 GTSNPN and CDR2 SVGIG (reference sequence).

This sequence joins TRBV28 and TRBJ1-4; D might be TRBD1 (6 bases). V was clipped by 5 bases and J by 4 bases, with 23 bases between them. From germline, CDR1 is MDHEN and CDR2 SYDVKM. CDR3 length: 18 amino acids. Here the CDR3 reads CASSPLGGASQFNEKLFF. CDR3 DNA sequence: TGTGCCAGCAGTCCTCTTGGGGGCGCGTCCCAGTTTAATGAAAAACTGTTTTTT. The whole variable domain, remainder taken from reference TRBV28 and TRBJ1-4, is DVKVTQSSRYLVKRTGEKVFLECVQDMDHENMFWYRQDPGLGLRLIYFSYDVKMKEKGDIPEGYSVSREKKERFSLILESASTNQTSMYLCASSPLGGASQFNEKLFFGSGTQLSVL.

The chain has TRBV15 and TRBJ2-1, with TRBD1 matching over 11 bases. Looked up from germline, CDR1 is LNHNV and CDR2 is YYDKDF (reference sequence). The CDR3 extends over 17 amino acids. The ends lost 3 bases at V and 7 bases at J; junction bases unmatched: 11. CDR3 sequence (DNA): TGTGCCACCAGCAGCGGGTTGGACAGGGGGCTTAGGAATGAGCAGTTCTTC. Translated: CATSSGLDRGLRNEQFF.

The rearrangement uses TRBV6-5 and TRBJ2-1; no firm D call. CDR1 is MNHEY and CDR2 is SVGAGI in the germline V gene. This CDR3 spans 11 amino acids. V was pared by 5 bases and J by 8 bases, with 7 bases between. The CDR3 DNA reads as TGTGCCAGCAGTCAGGCCGATGAGCAGTTCTTC. It codes for CASSQADEQFF.

This clone has a handful of counts. The chain couples TRBV28 to TRBJ2-7; 7 bases fit TRBD1. Germline V gives CDR1 MDHEN, CDR2 SYDVKM. The CDR3 runs to 14 residues. With 6 bases clipped from V and 2 bases from J, the junction kept 7 bases outside the gene matches. In DNA form, the CDR3 reads TGTGCCAGCAGGCCACAGGGGCGGACCTACGAGCAGTACTTC. This sequence encodes CASRPQGRTYEQYF.

The chain links TRBV27 to TRBJ2-1, with D tentatively TRBD2 (5 bases). The germline CDR1 and CDR2 sequences are MNHEY and SMNVEV (reference sequence). The CDR3 is 16 amino acids. Trimming pared 5 bases from V and 0 bases from J, leaving 14 bases between. DNA for the CDR3: TGTGCCAGCAGTCCTGAGGGATATTCCTCCTACAATGAGCAGTTCTTC. It specifies CASSPEGYSSYNEQFF.

The sample holds a few counts of this clone. The chain uses TRBV5-1 and TRBJ2-2; the D gene is possibly TRBD1 (6 bases). CDR3 length: 15 amino acids. Germline V gene data show CDR1 as SGHRS and CDR2 as YFSETQ. V lost 4 bases to trimming and J lost 0 bases, with 10 bases between them. CDR3 region: CASSLGQTNTGELFF. CDR3 nucleotides: TGCGCCAGCAGCCTTGGACAGACGAACACCGGGGAGCTGTTTTTT.